The source of this TCR beta chain is a study of T cells after yellow fever vaccination. Study-wide context: Preparation of the low-cell-number fractions used SMART-Seq v4 Ultra Low Input. Study conclusions and caveats: Relatively few clonotypes were ones that appeared in both CD4 and CD8 compartments. Reappearance after the booster was seen for most primary-vaccination clones, at roughly 96% CD4 and about 90% CD8.

It was through 5'RACE template switching that TCR cDNA was made, with a universal primer site and UMIs added. TCRdb re-called the 5' RACE reads through MiXCR, storing one row per CDR3 protein. The sample carries 300,000 to 350,000 distinct CDR3 sequences, approximately 11% recorded once. The length of the CDR3 is 16 residues. V was pared by 1 base and J by 2 bases, with 11 bases between. Looked up from germline, CDR1 is KGHDR and CDR2 is SFDVKD. A word on this clonotype: Antigen: not known.

The clonotype was recovered from a man in his late teens or twenties who received the YFV17D yellow fever vaccine. This rearrangement joins TRBV24-1 to TRBJ2-1; tentatively, D is TRBD1 (5 bases). The sequencing here drew on CD4+ T cells sorted from PBMCs, taken 45 days after the yellow fever booster vaccination. The CDR3 here is CATSDLPAGTYNEQFF. The CDR3 coding sequence is TGTGCCACCAGTGATTTACCCGCAGGGACCTACAATGAGCAGTTCTTC.